This TCR beta chain was profiled in a study of blood T cell repertoires in COVID-19. Turning to the study itself: PBMCs, B-cell-depleted T cells, or T cells were the source of the cDNA or gDNA that made up the material.

Original processing methods: The assay estimated nucleated cells by amplifying reference gene primers. Profiled with immunoSEQ multiplex PCR; TCRdb holds only in-frame clones, not every one. For V, J and clone size, that table is used; D and trimming come from the DNA. The sample holds approximately 440,000 clones, less than 95% seen once. The CDR3 sequence is 14 residues long. The V gene lost 4 bases and the J gene lost 0 bases, with 6 bases spanning the gap. Per germline, CDR1 MNHEY and CDR2 SVGAGI. Sequencing was performed on PBMCs or T cells enriched from blood (not recorded which). The sequence was obtained from a man aged 18 to 30 who had recovered from COVID-19. The chain combines TRBV6-5 with TRBJ1-4; D is uncertain. CDR3 DNA: TGTGCCAGCAGTTCGAGTACAACTAATGAAAAACTGTTTTTT. Translating it yields CASSSSTTNEKLFF.